This TCR beta chain appears in the sequencing data of a study of cytomegalovirus exposure and HLA in healthy donors. Whole-study findings and limits: Reports indicated that the classifier achieved high specificity and sensitivity in diagnosing cytomegalovirus status. The study put around 180 TCR beta chains on its list as cytomegalovirus-associated. As confirmed in vitro, a few CMV-associated chains were specific for CMV antigens. First-cohort TCR clusters tended to co-occur in the 120 or so validation repertoires, a later analysis found.

Note on this clone: The antigen is undetermined.

Sequenced by immunoSEQ multiplex PCR; TCRdb stores in-frame clones only, minus some. The sample records about 140,000 clones, roughly 87% being singletons. The CDR3 is 15 amino acids. The V segment lost 8 bases and the J segment 2 bases; nucleotides outside the gene matches: 10. Germline V gene lookup returns CDR1 SGHRS and CDR2 YFSETQ. Material for sequencing was PBMCs. The V call is TRBV5-1, the J call TRBJ2-3; 8 bases fit TRBD2. This TCR was sampled from a man aged 18 to 29 in good health and CMV-seropositive. The CDR3 here is CASNTGLGFTDTQYF. CDR3 in DNA: TGCGCCAGTAACACGGGACTAGGCTTCACAGATACGCAGTATTTT.